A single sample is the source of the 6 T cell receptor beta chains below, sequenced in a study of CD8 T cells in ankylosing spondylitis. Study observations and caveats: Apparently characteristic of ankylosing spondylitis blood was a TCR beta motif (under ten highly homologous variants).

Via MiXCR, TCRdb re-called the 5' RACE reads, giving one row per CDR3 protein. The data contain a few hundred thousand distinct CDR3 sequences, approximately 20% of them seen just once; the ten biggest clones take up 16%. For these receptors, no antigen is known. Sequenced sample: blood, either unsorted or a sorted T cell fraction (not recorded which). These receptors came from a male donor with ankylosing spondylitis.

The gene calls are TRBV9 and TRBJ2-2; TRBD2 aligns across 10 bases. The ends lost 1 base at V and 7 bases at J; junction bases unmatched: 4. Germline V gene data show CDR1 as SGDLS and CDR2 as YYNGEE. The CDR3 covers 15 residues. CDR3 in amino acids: CASSVFLAGVGELFF. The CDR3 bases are TGTGCCAGCAGCGTATTCCTAGCGGGAGTCGGGGAGCTGTTTTTT.

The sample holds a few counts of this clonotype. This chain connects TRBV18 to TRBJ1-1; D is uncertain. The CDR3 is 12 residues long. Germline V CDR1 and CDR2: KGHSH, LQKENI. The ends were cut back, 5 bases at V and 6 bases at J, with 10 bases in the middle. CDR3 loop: CASSFTHPEAFF. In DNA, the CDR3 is TGTGCCAGCTCATTTACTCACCCTGAAGCTTTCTTT.

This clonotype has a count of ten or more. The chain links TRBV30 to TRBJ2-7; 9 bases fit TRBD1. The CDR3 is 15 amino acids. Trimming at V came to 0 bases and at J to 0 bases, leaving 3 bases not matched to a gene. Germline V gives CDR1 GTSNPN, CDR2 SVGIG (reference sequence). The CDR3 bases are TGTGCCTGGAGTGTTGGGACAGGGATCTCCTACGAGCAGTACTTC. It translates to CAWSVGTGISYEQYF. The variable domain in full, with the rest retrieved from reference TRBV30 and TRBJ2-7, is SQTIHQWPATLVQPVGSPLSLECTVEGTSNPNLYWYRQAAGRGLQLLFYSVGIGQISSEVPQNLSASRPQDRQFILSSKKLLLSDSGFYLCAWSVGTGISYEQYFGPGTRLTVT.

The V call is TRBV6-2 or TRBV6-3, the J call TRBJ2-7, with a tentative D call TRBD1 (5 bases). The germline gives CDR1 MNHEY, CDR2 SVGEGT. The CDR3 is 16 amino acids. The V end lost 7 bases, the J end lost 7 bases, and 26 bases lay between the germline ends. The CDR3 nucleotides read TGTGCCAGCACCCCTATCCAGGGTGGGTTCTTTGGAGAGCAGTACTTC. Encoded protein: CASTPIQGGFFGEQYF.

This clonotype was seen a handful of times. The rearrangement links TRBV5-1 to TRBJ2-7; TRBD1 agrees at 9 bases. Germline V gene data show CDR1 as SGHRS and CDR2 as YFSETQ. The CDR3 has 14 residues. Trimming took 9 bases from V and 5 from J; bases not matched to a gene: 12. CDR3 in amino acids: CATHRGPESDEQYF. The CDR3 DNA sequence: TGCGCCACCCACAGGGGGCCGGAATCAGACGAGCAGTACTTC.

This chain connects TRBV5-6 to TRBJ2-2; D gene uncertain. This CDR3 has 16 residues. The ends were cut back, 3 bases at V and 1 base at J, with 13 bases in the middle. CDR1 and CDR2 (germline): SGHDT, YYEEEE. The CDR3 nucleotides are TGTGCCAGCAGCTCCCGGAAAAGGGAGAACACCGGGGAGCTGTTTTTT. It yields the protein CASSSRKRENTGELFF.